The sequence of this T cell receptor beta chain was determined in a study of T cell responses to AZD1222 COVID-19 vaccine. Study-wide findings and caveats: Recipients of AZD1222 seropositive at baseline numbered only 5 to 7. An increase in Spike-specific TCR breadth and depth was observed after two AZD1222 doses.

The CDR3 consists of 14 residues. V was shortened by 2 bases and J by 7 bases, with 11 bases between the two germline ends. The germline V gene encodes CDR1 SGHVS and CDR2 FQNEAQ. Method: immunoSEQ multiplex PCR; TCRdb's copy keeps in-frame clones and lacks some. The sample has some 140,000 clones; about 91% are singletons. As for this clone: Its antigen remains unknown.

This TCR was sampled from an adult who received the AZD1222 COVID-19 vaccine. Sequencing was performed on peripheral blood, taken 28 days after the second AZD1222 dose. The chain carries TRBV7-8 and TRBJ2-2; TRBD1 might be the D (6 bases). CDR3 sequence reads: CASSLFRGGGELFF. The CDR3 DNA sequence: TGTGCCAGCAGCTTATTCAGGGGTGGCGGGGAGCTGTTTTTT.